The T cell receptor beta chain under discussion was sequenced for a study of CD8 T cells in Susac syndrome. Random hexamers were used to reverse transcribe about 0.45 to 1 ug of RNA. A single record per CDR3 protein comes from TCRdb applying MiXCR to the immunoSEQ multiplex PCR reads. Of 100,000 to 150,000 distinct CDR3 sequences in the sample, 80% to 95% were seen once. CD8+ and CD4+ T cells circulating in blood were sequenced for TCR beta. Germline V gene lookup returns CDR1 LNHDA and CDR2 SQIVND (reference sequence). Deletions cut 5 bases from V and 7 bases from J, with 11 bases between. CDR3 size: 12 residues.

The J gene is TRBJ1-2, the V gene TRBV19; maybe TRBD1 (5 bases). Sequenced: CD8+ T cells from PBMCs. The source of this sequence is a human donor with multiple sclerosis. The CDR3, as DNA: TGTGCCAGTAGTTTGGGGGAACTTGGCTACACCTTC. It yields the protein CASSLGELGYTF.